The source of this TCR beta chain is a study of technical replicates of blood from a few donors. Data came from immunoSEQ multiplex PCR; TCRdb stores just in-frame clones and leaves some out. The repertoire consists of 95,000 to 100,000 clones, with just over 95% occurring once and the leading ten covering over 0.2%. Sample: T cells isolated from PBMCs. The sequence came from a human donor in good health.

CDR3 sequence (DNA): TGTGCCAGCAGCCAGGAGGGGGGGGCGGAAGCTTTCTTT. As protein: CASSQEGGAEAFF. The V and J genes are TRBV7-9 and TRBJ1-1, with D perhaps TRBD1 (6 bases). The V end lost 5 bases, the J end lost 8 bases, and 15 bases lay between the germline ends. Germline CDR1 is SEHNR and CDR2 is FQNEAQ (reference sequence). The length of the CDR3 is 13 residues.